The 8 T cell receptor beta chains below were found in one sample sequenced in a study of T cells in Graves' hyperthyroidism and ophthalmopathy. Amplified TCR beta CDR3 regions derived from RNA transcripts. The HTBI set primed first-round TCR CDR3 RT-PCR. TCRdb itself ran the multiplex PCR reads through MiXCR, one entry per CDR3 protein. Seen here are fewer than 700,000 distinct CDR3 sequences, about a sixth observed once, and the top ten hold 3.8%. Sequenced sample: blood. The source is a woman aged 25 to 45 with Graves' hyperthyroidism.

This clonotype occurred a few times. The rearrangement joins TRBV29-1 to TRBJ2-1; D gene uncertain. This CDR3 has 12 amino acids. The ends were cut back, 4 bases at V and 1 base at J, with 5 bases in the middle. Germline CDR1 reads SQVTM; CDR2 reads ANQGSEA. The CDR3 nucleotides read TGCAGCGTTGGGCTATCCTACAATGAGCAGTTCTTC. This sequence encodes CSVGLSYNEQFF.

The V and J genes are TRBV15 and TRBJ2-7; tentative D call: TRBD1 (6 bases). V was clipped by 0 bases and J by 6 bases, with 12 bases between them. From germline, CDR1 is LNHNV and CDR2 YYDKDF (reference sequence). The CDR3 contains 14 residues. Here the CDR3 reads CATSRDLAGAEQYF. The CDR3 bases are TGTGCCACCAGCAGAGACCTCGCAGGGGCCGAGCAGTACTTC.

This clonotype was seen many times. The chain links TRBV7-8 to TRBJ2-3, with TRBD2 matching over 9 bases. There are 16 residues in the CDR3. After removal of 4 bases from V and 2 bases from J, the junction contained 7 bases not matched to a gene. Germline assignment: CDR1 SGHVS and CDR2 FQNEAQ. The CDR3 reads CASSSIAGVFTDTQYF. The CDR3 DNA reads TGTGCCAGCAGCTCTATAGCGGGAGTCTTCACAGATACGCAGTATTTT.

This clonotype was observed many times. This chain links TRBV30 with TRBJ1-5; D is undetermined. In germline, CDR1 is GTSNPN, CDR2 SVGIG (reference sequence). Trimming cost V 2 bases and J 3 bases, with 11 bases left between them. The CDR3 runs to 14 residues. CDR3 in DNA: TGTGCCTGGAGTTCTGGCCGTTTCAATCAGCCCCAGCATTTT. It is translated as CAWSSGRFNQPQHF.

This clonotype has ten or more counts. The chain employs TRBV12-5 and TRBJ2-1, with 9 bases fitting TRBD1. Germline V CDR1 and CDR2: LGHNT, FRNRAP. The CDR3 covers 17 residues. Unmatched junction bases numbered 14, after V lost 3 bases and J lost 8 bases. The CDR3, as DNA: TGTGCTAGTGGTTTCGAACCCGGGACAGGGATGGTACATGAGCAGTTCTTC. This translates into CASGFEPGTGMVHEQFF.

This clonotype was found many times. The V and J genes are TRBV20-1 and TRBJ2-1; D gene unclear. CDR3 length equals 13 residues. The germline CDR1 and CDR2 sequences are DFQATT and SNEGSKA (reference sequence). The V end was cut by 5 bases, the J end by 0 bases, with 8 bases between. The CDR3 DNA reads as TGCAGTGCTCCGAAAAGCTCCTACAATGAGCAGTTCTTC. Its translation: CSAPKSSYNEQFF.

J is TRBJ2-7 and V is TRBV4-1; 7 bases are shared with TRBD2. Germline V gene lookup returns CDR1 MGHRA and CDR2 YSYEKL. V lost 0 bases, J lost 5 bases, and 10 bases stayed unmatched. The CDR3 is made up of 16 amino acids. The CDR3 DNA sequence: TGCGCCAGCAGCCAAGATAGGACTAGGGGAACAAACGAGCAGTACTTC. The encoded protein is CASSQDRTRGTNEQYF.

This clonotype was recorded many times. The rearrangement links TRBV12-3 or TRBV12-4 to TRBJ1-5; no clear D. This CDR3 region has 14 residues. V lost 2 bases, J lost 7 bases, and 12 bases lay in between. This CDR3 reads CASSLFDSEQPQHF. CDR3 DNA: TGTGCCAGCAGTTTATTTGATTCAGAGCAGCCCCAGCATTTT.